This T cell receptor beta chain was documented in a study of CD8+ T cells in alopecia areata. This clone was seen only a few times. Its antigen is unknown. Study findings and constraints: In patients, TCRs were shared less clearly than in mice, and HLA may possibly be involved. Alphabeta T cells residing in normal skin are also sequenced in scalp samples. Clonality in lesional scalp, especially alopecia totalis/universalis, exceeded that of normal scalp.

Sequencing used cDNA as its template, made by extracting RNA and reverse transcribing it. Assay: immunoSEQ multiplex PCR; the TCRdb copy retains only in-frame clones and omits some. The sample includes roughly 120,000 clones, about 60% of them seen just once. Trimming cost V 1 base and J 2 bases, with 13 bases left between them. CDR3 length: 16 amino acids. The germline CDR1 and CDR2 sequences are SGHDN and FVKESK. Input material: CD4+ T cells sorted from blood. The chain couples TRBV14 to TRBJ2-3; no clear D. This receptor was obtained from a human donor in good health. The CDR3 loop reads CASSQVLAGNTDTQYF. The DNA of the CDR3 is TGTGCCAGCAGCCAAGTTTTGGCAGGAAACACAGATACGCAGTATTTT.